This T cell receptor (beta chain) was sequenced in a study of blood T cell repertoires in COVID-19. Study details: Samples came from the United States, Italy and Spain, spanning acute and convalescent COVID-19.

In the original analysis: Quantification of nucleated cells was approximated via reference gene primer amplification. Sequenced by immunoSEQ multiplex PCR; TCRdb stores in-frame clones only, minus some. V and J calls and clone size are copied from that table; D and trimming were computed from the DNA. The table includes 150,000 or so clones, around 90% detected once. V was shortened by 0 bases and J by 4 bases, with 12 bases between the two germline ends. Germline loops: CDR1 LNHNV, CDR2 YYDKDF (reference sequence). CDR3 size: 16 residues. Sequencing was performed on peripheral blood. This TCR derives from a man between 18 and 35 years old with acute or convalescent COVID-19. This chain links TRBV15 with TRBJ2-2; D is unclear. This CDR3 is CATSRDRPPTTGELFF. The CDR3 DNA follows: TGTGCCACCAGCAGAGATCGTCCCCCTACCACCGGGGAGCTGTTTTTT.